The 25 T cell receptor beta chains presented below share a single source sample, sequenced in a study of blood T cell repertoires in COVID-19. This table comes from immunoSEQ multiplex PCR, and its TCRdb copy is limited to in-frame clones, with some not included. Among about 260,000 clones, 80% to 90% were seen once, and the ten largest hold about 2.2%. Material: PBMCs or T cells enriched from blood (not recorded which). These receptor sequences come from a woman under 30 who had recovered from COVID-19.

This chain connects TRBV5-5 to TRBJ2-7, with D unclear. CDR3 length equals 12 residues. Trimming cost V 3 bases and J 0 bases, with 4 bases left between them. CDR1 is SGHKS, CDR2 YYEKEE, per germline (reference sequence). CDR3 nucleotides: TGTGCCAGCAGCTCGAGCTCCTACGAGCAGTACTTC. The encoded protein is CASSSSSYEQYF.

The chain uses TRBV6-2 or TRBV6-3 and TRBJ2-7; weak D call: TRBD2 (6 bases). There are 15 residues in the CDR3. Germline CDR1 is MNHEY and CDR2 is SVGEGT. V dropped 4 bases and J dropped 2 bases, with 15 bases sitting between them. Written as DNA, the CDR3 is TGTGCCAGCAGTTGGTTGGGCGGGGATACCTACGAGCAGTACTTC. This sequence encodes CASSWLGGDTYEQYF.

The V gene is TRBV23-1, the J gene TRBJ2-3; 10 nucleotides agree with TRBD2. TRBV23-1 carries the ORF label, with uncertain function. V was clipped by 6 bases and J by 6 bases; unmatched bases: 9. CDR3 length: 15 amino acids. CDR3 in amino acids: CASSHLNSGGDTQYF. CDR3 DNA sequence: TGCGCCAGCAGCCACTTGAATAGCGGGGGGGATACGCAGTATTTT.

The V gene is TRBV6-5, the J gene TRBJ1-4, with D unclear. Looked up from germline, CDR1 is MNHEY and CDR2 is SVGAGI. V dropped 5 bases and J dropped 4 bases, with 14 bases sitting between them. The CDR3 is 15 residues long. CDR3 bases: TGTGCCAGCAGTACACTAGGGTGGGGTAATGAAAAACTGTTTTTT. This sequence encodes CASSTLGWGNEKLFF.

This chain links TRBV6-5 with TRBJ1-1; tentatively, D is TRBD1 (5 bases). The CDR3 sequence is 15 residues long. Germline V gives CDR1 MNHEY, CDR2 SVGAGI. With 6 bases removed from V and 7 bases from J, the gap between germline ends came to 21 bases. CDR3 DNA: TGTGCCAGCAGGGGACGGGGGGATAAGTTCGGTGAAGCTTTCTTT. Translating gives CASRGRGDKFGEAFF.

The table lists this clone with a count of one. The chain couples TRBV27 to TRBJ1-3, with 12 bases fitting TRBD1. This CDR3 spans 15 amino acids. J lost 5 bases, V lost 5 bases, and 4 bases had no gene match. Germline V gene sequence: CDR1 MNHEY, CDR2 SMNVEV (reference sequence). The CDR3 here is CASSPGTGGRNTIYF. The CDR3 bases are TGTGCCAGCAGTCCAGGGACAGGGGGCCGAAACACCATATATTTT.

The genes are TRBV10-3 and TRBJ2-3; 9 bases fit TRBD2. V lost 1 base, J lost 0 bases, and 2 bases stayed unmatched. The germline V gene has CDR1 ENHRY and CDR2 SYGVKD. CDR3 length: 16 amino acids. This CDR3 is CAISELAGASTDTQYF. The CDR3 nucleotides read TGTGCCATCAGTGAGTTAGCGGGGGCTAGCACAGATACGCAGTATTTT.

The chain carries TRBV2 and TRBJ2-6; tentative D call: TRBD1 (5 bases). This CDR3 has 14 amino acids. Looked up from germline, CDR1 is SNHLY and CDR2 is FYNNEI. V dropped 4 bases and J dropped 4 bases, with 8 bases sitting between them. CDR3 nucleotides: TGTGCCAGCAGTGGACGGACAGGGGCCAACGTCCTGACTTTC. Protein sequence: CASSGRTGANVLTF.

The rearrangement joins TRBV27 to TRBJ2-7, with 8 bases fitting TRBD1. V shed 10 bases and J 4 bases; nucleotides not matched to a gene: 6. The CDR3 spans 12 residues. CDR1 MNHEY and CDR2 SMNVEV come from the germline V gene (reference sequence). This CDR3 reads CATGQAPYEQYF. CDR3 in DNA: TGTGCCACGGGACAGGCTCCGTACGAGCAGTACTTC.

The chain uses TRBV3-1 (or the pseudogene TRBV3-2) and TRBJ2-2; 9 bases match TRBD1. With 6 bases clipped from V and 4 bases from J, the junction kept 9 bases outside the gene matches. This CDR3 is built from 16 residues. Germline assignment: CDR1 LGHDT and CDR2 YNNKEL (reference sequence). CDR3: CASSLRVTGGTGELFF. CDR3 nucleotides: TGTGCCAGCAGTCTGAGAGTGACAGGGGGCACCGGGGAGCTGTTTTTT.

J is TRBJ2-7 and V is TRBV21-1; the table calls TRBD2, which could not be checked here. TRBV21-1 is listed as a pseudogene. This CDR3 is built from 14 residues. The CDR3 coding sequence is TGTGCCAGCAGCCTCCGGAGGGCTCAAAACGAGCAGTACTTC. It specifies CASSLRRAQNEQYF.

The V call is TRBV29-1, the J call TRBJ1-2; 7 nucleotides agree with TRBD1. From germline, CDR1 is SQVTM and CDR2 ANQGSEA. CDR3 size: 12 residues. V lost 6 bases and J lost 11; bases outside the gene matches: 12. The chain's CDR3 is CSVESPGGKYTF. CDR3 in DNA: TGCAGCGTCGAGAGCCCAGGGGGGAAATACACCTTC.

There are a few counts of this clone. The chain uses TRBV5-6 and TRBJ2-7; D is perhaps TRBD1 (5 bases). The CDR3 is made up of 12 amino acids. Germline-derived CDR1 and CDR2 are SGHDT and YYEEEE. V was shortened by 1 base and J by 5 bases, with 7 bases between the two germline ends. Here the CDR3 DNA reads TGTGCCAGCAGCTTGACAGGAAACGAGCAGTACTTC. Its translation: CASSLTGNEQYF.

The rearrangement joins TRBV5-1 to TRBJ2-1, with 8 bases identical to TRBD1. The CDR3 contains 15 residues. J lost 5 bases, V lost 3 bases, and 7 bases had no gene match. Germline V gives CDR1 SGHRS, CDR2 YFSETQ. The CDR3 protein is CASSSLDRVDNEQFF. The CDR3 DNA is TGCGCCAGCAGCTCGTTGGACAGGGTGGACAATGAGCAGTTCTTC.

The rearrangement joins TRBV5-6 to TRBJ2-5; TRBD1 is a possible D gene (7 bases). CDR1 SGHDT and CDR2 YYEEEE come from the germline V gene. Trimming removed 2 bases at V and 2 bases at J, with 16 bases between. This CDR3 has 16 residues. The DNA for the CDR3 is TGTGCCAGCAGCTTTTTTGGAGGGACAGTACAAGAGACCCAGTACTTC. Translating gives CASSFFGGTVQETQYF.

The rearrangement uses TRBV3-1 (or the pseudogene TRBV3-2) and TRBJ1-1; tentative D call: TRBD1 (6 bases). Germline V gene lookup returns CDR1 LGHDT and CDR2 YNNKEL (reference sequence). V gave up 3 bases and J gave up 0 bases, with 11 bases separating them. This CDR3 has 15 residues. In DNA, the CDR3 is TGTGCCAGCAGCCACCGGGACACGGTGAACACTGAAGCTTTCTTT. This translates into CASSHRDTVNTEAFF.

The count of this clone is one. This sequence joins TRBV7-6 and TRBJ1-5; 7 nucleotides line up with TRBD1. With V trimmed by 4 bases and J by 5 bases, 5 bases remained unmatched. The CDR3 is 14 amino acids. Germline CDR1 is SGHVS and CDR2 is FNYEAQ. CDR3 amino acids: CASSSGQTYQPQHF. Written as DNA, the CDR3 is TGTGCCAGCAGCTCGGGACAGACTTATCAGCCCCAGCATTTT. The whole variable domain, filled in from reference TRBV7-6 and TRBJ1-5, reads GAGVSQSPRYKVTKRGQDVALRCDPISGHVSLYWYRQALGQGPEFLTYFNYEAQQDKSGLPNDRFSAERPEGSISTLTIQRTEQRDSAMYRCASSSGQTYQPQHFGDGTRLSIL.

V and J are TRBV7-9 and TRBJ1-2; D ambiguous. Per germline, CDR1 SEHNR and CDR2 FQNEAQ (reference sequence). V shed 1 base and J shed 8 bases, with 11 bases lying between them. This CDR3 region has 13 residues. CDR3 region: CASSLGGLGGYTF. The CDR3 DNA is TGTGCCAGCAGCTTAGGAGGACTGGGGGGCTACACCTTC.

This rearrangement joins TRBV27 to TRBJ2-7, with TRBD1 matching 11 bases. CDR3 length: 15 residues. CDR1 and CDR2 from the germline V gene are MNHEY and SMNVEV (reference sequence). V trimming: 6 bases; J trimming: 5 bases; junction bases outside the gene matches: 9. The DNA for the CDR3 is TGTGCCAGCAGCCAACTCGGACAGGGGGCCCACGAGCAGTACTTC. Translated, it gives CASSQLGQGAHEQYF.

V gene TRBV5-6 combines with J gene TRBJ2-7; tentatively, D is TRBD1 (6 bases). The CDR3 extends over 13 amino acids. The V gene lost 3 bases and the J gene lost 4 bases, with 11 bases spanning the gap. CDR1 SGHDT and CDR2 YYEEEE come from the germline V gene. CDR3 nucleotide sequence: TGTGCCAGCAGCTCCAGGACAGATTACGAGCAGTACTTC. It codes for CASSSRTDYEQYF. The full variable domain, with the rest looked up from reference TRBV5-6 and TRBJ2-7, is DAGVTQSPTHLIKTRGQQVTLRCSPKSGHDTVSWYQQALGQGPQFIFQYYEEEERQRGNFPDRFSGHQFPNYSSELNVNALLLGDSALYLCASSSRTDYEQYFGPGTRLTVT.

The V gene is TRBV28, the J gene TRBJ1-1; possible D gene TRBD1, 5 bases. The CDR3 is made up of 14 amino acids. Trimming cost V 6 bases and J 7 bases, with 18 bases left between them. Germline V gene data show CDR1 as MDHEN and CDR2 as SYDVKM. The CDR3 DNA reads TGTGCCAGCAGACCTCCGGGGGGAGCTAATGAAGCTTTCTTT. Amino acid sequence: CASRPPGGANEAFF.

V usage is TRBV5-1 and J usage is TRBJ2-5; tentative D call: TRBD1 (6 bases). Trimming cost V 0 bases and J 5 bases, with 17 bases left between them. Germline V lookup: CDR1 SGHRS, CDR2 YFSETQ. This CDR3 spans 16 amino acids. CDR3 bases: TGCGCCAGCAGCTTGGCCGGAACTAGGGGGATGGAGACCCAGTACTTC. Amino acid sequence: CASSLAGTRGMETQYF.

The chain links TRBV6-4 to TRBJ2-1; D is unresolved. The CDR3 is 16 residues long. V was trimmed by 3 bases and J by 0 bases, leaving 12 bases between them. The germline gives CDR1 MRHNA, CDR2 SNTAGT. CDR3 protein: CASSDAGASSYNEQFF. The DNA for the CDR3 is TGTGCCAGCAGTGATGCAGGCGCAAGCTCCTACAATGAGCAGTTCTTC.

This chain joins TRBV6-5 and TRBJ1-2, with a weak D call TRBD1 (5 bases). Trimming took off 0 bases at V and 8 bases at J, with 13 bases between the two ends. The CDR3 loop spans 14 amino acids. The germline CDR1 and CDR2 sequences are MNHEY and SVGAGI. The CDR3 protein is CASSYSRTGDGYTF. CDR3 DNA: TGTGCCAGCAGTTACTCGAGGACGGGGGACGGCTACACCTTC.

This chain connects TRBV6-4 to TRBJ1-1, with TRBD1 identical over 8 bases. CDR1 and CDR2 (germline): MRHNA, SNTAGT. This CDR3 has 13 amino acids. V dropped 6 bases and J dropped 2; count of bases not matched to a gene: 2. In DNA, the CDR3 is TGTGCCAGCAGAGACAGGGGTAACACTGAAGCTTTCTTT. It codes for CASRDRGNTEAFF.